Shown below are 4 T cell receptor beta chains from a single sample sequenced in a study of early T cells in non-severe SARS-CoV-2 infection. TCRdb re-analysed the 5' RACE reads in MiXCR, keeping a single row per CDR3 protein. Of some 30,000 distinct CDR3 sequences detected, roughly 5% appear once; the ten largest clones hold 9% to 14%. The material sequenced was whole blood. The receptors come from an adult who was a healthcare worker with PCR-confirmed SARS-CoV-2 infection or an uninfected control (not recorded which).

This clonotype was found many times. This chain joins TRBV6-2 or TRBV6-3 and TRBJ1-3; D gene ambiguous. The CDR3 runs to 16 residues. The germline V gene has CDR1 MNHEY and CDR2 SVGEGT. V lost 5 bases and J lost 0, with 14 bases in between. CDR3 in DNA: TGTGCCAGCAGTCAATCCCCAACCAGCTCTGGAAACACCATATATTTT. Its protein product is CASSQSPTSSGNTIYF.

This clonotype was counted only a few times. This chain joins TRBV4-1 and TRBJ1-5; 8 nucleotides line up with TRBD1. The CDR3 covers 14 residues. The trim removed 3 bases at V and 5 bases at J, leaving 3 bases unmatched. Germline V gene sequence: CDR1 MGHRA, CDR2 YSYEKL. The CDR3 protein is CASSQDREDQPQHF. CDR3 in DNA: TGCGCCAGCAGCCAGGACAGGGAGGATCAGCCCCAGCATTTT.

At least ten counts were recorded for this clonotype. The chain joins TRBV12-3 or TRBV12-4 to TRBJ2-3; 9 bases map to TRBD1. V trimming: 4 bases; J trimming: 4 bases; junction bases outside the gene matches: 9. The CDR3 consists of 16 residues. In nucleotides, the CDR3 is TGTGCCAGCAGTTCGAGACAGGGGGGGGTGGCAGATACGCAGTATTTT. Amino acids: CASSSRQGGVADTQYF.

CDR3 sequence: CASGLSKGGNNEQFF. CDR3 coding DNA: TGTGCCAGCGGTCTCAGCAAAGGGGGCAACAATGAGCAGTTCTTC. This rearrangement joins TRBV2 to TRBJ2-1, with TRBD1 matching over 7 bases. The CDR3 runs 15 residues. The V gene's germline CDR1 is SNHLY and CDR2 FYNNEI. V was pared by 8 bases and J by 5 bases, with 12 bases of the junction left unmatched.